This T cell receptor beta chain was found in a study of blood T cell repertoires in COVID-19 (TCRdb year 2020). The study in broad terms: The collaborator samples originated in the United States, Italy and Spain and spanned the acute and convalescent phases of COVID-19. The samples were drawn from two sources: the first 160 participants of the ongoing ImmuneRACE study, and 1,000 to 1,500 subjects contributed by 6 global collaborators. Deeply sampled blood TCRbeta repertoires from subjects exposed to, actively infected with, or recovered from COVID-19 were included in the dataset. The material from the prospective study consisted of cDNA or gDNA derived from T cells, B-cell-depleted T cells, or PBMCs. A freely available public database, intended as a resource for researchers studying the immune response to SARS-CoV-2, is where the repertoires were released. Where available, HLA class I and class II types were taken from metadata supplied by the sample provider and were not determined by assay-based typing. Sample metadata almost always included a de-identified subject ID, COVID-19 status, age in years and sex. The full study reports these points: Clinical and demographic metadata were provided uncurated, with the amount varying by source and participant.

The CDR3 sequence holds 14 residues, the cysteine and phenylalanine included. CDR3 DNA is the only sequence kept; it has 42 bases, read in frame from the first base. CDR1 and CDR2 are drawn from the germline V gene: SGHTA, FQGNSA. Trimming costs V 2 bases and J 13 bases, and their ends lie 20 bases apart. The immunoSEQ Assay, a bias-controlled multiplex PCR, was used to amplify TCRbeta CDR3 regions from genomic DNA. On the authors' methods: The number of nucleated cells in each sample was estimated by amplification of reference gene primers within the assay. To quantify the absolute abundance of each unique TCRbeta CDR3 rearrangement, sequence reads were collapsed and filtered. For each sample, productive Simpson clonality was calculated by taking the square root of Simpson's diversity index across productive rearrangements. This immuneACCESS table, as held by TCRdb, lists in-frame sequences with V and J called but not all clones. Of the missing ones, under half trace to an unresolved V gene in checked studies; the others have no known cause. D and trimming were read from the DNA, whereas the V and J calls and clone size are those reported in that table. The sample profile shows around 320,000 clones; about 91% of them were found once. Together, the top ten hold approximately 6.6% of the sample.

Details on this clone: This clone's antigen is unknown. No base qualities exist here, and no much larger clone lies one base off it.

A second Seattle source provided samples from volunteer blood donors who had recovered from COVID-19. The collaborating institutions used their own protocols to collect whole blood in K2EDTA tubes. For TCRbeta analysis, collaborators shipped samples as frozen whole blood, isolated PBMCs, or DNA extracted from either of those sample types. The source material was peripheral blood. In this chain, TRBV7-2 is recombined with TRBJ1-2; 6 matching bases give a weak D call of TRBD1. This TCR derives from a woman in her twenties or thirties who had recovered from COVID-19. The CDR3 region has the sequence CASSLSIRMDRSTF. In nucleotide form, the sequence is TGTGCCAGCAGCTTATCAATTCGGATGGACAGATCCACCTTC.